The clone carrying this TCR beta chain was detected only once. Its antigen is undetermined. The data derive from a study of cytomegalovirus exposure and HLA in healthy donors. General observations from the study: Follow-up analysis seemed to connect common viral pathogens with several of the most significant clusters identified. In vitro checks showed that three CMV-associated chains really do target CMV antigens.

The study ran its PCR with 60 Vbeta and 13 Jbeta primers. As originally analysed: Roughly 12 million shared chains were among about 80 million unique TCR beta chains counted in a later analysis. Assay used: immunoSEQ multiplex PCR; TCRdb lists only in-frame clones, some missing. The D gene and trimming were derived from the DNA, and the V and J assignments and clone size from that table. This repertoire shows approximately 120,000 clones, around 70% found once; its top ten account for approximately 5.5%. This CDR3 contains 14 residues. V was cut by 1 base and J by 4 bases, with 10 bases left in between. Looked up from germline, CDR1 is SGHAT and CDR2 is FQNNGV.

The sequenced sample was PBMCs. V gene TRBV11-2 combines with J gene TRBJ1-1, with TRBD1 as a possible D gene (6 bases). The sequence derives from a woman in her 70s in good health and CMV-seropositive. CDR3 sequence: CASSLGGGPTEAFF. The CDR3 coding sequence is TGTGCCAGCAGCTTAGGCGGGGGGCCCACTGAAGCTTTCTTT.